In this sample, the clone carrying this T cell receptor beta chain turned up a few times. Its antigen remains unidentified. V was clipped by 5 bases and J by 3 bases; unmatched bases: 5. This CDR3 spans 15 amino acids. CDR1 SGHRS and CDR2 YFSETQ come from the germline V gene. PCR used 60 Vbeta primers and 13 Jbeta primers. Data came from immunoSEQ multiplex PCR; TCRdb stores just in-frame clones and leaves some out. The sample records around 130,000 clones, around 8.5% being singletons. These data are taken from a study of cytomegalovirus exposure and HLA in healthy donors. General study points: In a later analysis, at a false discovery rate of 0.05, some 15,000 TCR beta sequences were associated with HLA alleles. Sequencing likely produced, as an artifact, a cluster of highly shared sequence variants. A later analysis linked a missense variant in DCLRE1C to the trimming of TCR beta V and J genes.

The origin of this receptor is a man aged 35 to 55 in good health and CMV-seronegative. This chain joins TRBV5-1 and TRBJ2-3; TRBD1 aligns across 11 bases. The sequenced sample was PBMCs. The CDR3 DNA reads as TGCGCCAGCAGACCAGGGACAGGGGGAACAGATACGCAGTATTTT. Its translation is CASRPGTGGTDTQYF.